Listed here are 10 T cell receptor beta chains from one sample, sequenced in a study of blood T cell repertoires in COVID-19. Repertoires were generated with immunoSEQ multiplex PCR, while TCRdb's copy carries only in-frame clones and drops some. This sample has 60,000 to 85,000 clones, with about four fifths found just once. Sequences were obtained from peripheral blood. The receptor source for this set is a man aged 70 or older with acute or convalescent COVID-19.

This sequence joins TRBV24-1 and TRBJ2-7, with D maybe TRBD1 (6 bases). This CDR3 comprises 13 residues. Trimming cost V 5 bases and J 7 bases, with 14 bases left between them. Germline assignment: CDR1 KGHDR and CDR2 SFDVKD. CDR3 loop: CATSGVAQGEQYF. The DNA for the CDR3 is TGTGCCACCAGTGGGGTTGCCCAGGGGGAGCAGTACTTC.

This chain uses TRBV15 with TRBJ2-5; 8 bases line up with TRBD2. The CDR3 consists of 15 residues. V shed 1 base, J shed 5 bases, and the junction held 6 bases outside the gene matches. Germline CDR1 and CDR2: LNHNV and YYDKDF (reference sequence). This CDR3 reads CATSRAQREWETQYF. The CDR3 nucleotides are TGTGCCACCAGCAGAGCCCAGCGGGAGTGGGAGACCCAGTACTTC.

The chain carries TRBV4-3 and TRBJ2-7; D is uncertain. This CDR3 has 15 residues. CDR1 and CDR2 from the germline V gene are LGHNA and YSLEER. Between the trimmed V and J ends, which lost 1 base and 2 bases, there was a span of 12 bases. CDR3 amino acids: CASSQVAHLPYEQYF. CDR3 nucleotide sequence: TGCGCCAGCAGCCAAGTGGCACACCTCCCCTACGAGCAGTACTTC.

This clone was seen just once. The chain recombines TRBV5-4 with TRBJ2-3; tentatively, D is TRBD1 (6 bases). Trimming took 4 bases from V and 0 from J, leaving 12 bases between them. Germline values: CDR1 SGHNT, CDR2 YYREEE (reference sequence). The CDR3 length is 15 residues. This CDR3 is CASSRDIASTDTQYF. CDR3 bases: TGTGCCAGCAGCCGGGACATCGCTAGCACAGATACGCAGTATTTT.

CDR3 sequence (DNA): TGTGCCAGCAGCCAAGGGACTAGCAGCCAAGAGACCCAGTACTTC. This encodes CASSQGTSSQETQYF. This sequence joins TRBV3-1 (or the pseudogene TRBV3-2) and TRBJ2-5; 8 nucleotides match TRBD2. There are 15 residues in the CDR3. The germline CDR1 and CDR2 sequences are LGHDT and YNNKEL (reference sequence). V trimming: 1 base; J trimming: 1 base; junction bases outside the gene matches: 2.

The V gene is TRBV19, the J gene TRBJ2-1; TRBD2 matches at 8 bases. CDR3 length equals 15 residues. J gave up 5 bases and V 8 bases, and 11 bases lay outside the gene matches. Germline V gene data show CDR1 as LNHDA and CDR2 as SQIVND (reference sequence). CDR3 protein: CASARVAGGHNEQFF. CDR3 nucleotides: TGTGCCAGTGCGCGTGTGGCGGGAGGTCACAATGAGCAGTTCTTC.

This chain connects TRBV10-3 to TRBJ2-1; TRBD2 matches at 8 bases. CDR1 ENHRY and CDR2 SYGVKD come from the germline V gene. The CDR3 totals 14 residues. V was pared by 8 bases and J by 7 bases, with 10 bases of the junction left unmatched. CDR3 nucleotide sequence: TGTGCCATCCAGCCCAGCGGGAGAATGAATGAGCAGTTCTTC. It encodes CAIQPSGRMNEQFF.

The gene calls are TRBV11-2 and TRBJ2-2; D perhaps matches TRBD2 (6 bases). Between the trimmed V and J ends, which lost 2 bases and 5 bases, there was a span of 12 bases. The CDR3 runs to 15 residues. Germline-derived CDR1 and CDR2 are SGHAT and FQNNGV. CDR3 protein: CASSLSWEVTGELFF. Written as DNA, the CDR3 is TGTGCCAGCAGCTTAAGTTGGGAGGTAACCGGGGAGCTGTTTTTT.

The gene calls are TRBV18 and TRBJ1-2; D ambiguous. Trimming removed 0 bases at V and 4 bases at J, with 12 bases between. The V gene's germline CDR1 is KGHSH and CDR2 LQKENI. The CDR3 consists of 15 residues. The CDR3: CASSPPNGVGYGYTF. The CDR3 DNA sequence: TGTGCCAGCTCACCACCGAACGGGGTCGGCTATGGCTACACCTTC.

J is TRBJ2-5 and V is TRBV28; 7 nucleotides match TRBD2. Germline assignment: CDR1 MDHEN and CDR2 SYDVKM. This CDR3 is 15 amino acids long. With 2 bases clipped from V and 5 bases from J, the junction kept 8 bases outside the gene matches. The DNA of the CDR3 is TGTGCCAGCAGTTTAGGCGTGGGAGGGGTGGAGACCCAGTACTTC. Protein product: CASSLGVGGVETQYF.